This T cell receptor (beta chain) stems from a study of blood T cell repertoires in COVID-19. Study information: There were acute and convalescent COVID-19 samples, and they came from the United States, Italy and Spain. PBMCs, B-cell-depleted T cells, or T cells provided the cDNA or gDNA that made up the material.

In its sample, this clone was seen many times. In the original workflow: Estimation of nucleated cell counts was performed using reference gene primer amplification. Sequencing used immunoSEQ multiplex PCR; TCRdb keeps in-frame clones, though not all of them. The V and J calls and the clone size are those of that table, but D and trimming were determined from the DNA. Among about 240,000 clones listed, about 80% were seen once. Sequenced input: peripheral blood. The TCR comes from a woman over 75 with acute or convalescent COVID-19.

This chain's CDR3 is CASRGDAGELFF. The CDR3 DNA sequence: TGTGCCAGCAGGGGAGACGCCGGGGAGCTGTTTTTT. The rearrangement uses TRBV12-3 or TRBV12-4 and TRBJ2-2, with a possible D match to TRBD2 (5 bases). This CDR3 is built from 12 residues. Trimming took 6 bases from V and 6 from J, leaving 8 bases between them.